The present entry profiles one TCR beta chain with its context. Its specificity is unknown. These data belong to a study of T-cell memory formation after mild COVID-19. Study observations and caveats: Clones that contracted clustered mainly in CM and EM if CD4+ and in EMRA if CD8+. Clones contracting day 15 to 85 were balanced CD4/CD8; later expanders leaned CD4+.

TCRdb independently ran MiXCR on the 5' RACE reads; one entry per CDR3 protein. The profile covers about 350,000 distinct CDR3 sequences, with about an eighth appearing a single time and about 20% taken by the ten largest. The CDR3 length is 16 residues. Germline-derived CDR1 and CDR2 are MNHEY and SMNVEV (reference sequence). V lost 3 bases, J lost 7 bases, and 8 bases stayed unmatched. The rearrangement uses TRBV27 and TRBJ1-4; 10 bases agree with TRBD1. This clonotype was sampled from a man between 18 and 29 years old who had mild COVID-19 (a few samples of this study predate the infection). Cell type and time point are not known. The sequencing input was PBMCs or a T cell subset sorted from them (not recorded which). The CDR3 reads CASSLRGTGELEKLFF. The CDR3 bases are TGTGCCAGCAGTTTGAGGGGGACAGGGGAACTTGAAAAACTGTTTTTT.